The rows below give T cell receptor beta chains drawn from one sample of a study of blood T cell repertoires in COVID-19. Repertoires were generated with immunoSEQ multiplex PCR, while TCRdb's copy carries only in-frame clones and drops some. The sample has some 61,000 clones; about nine tenths are singletons. The source material was peripheral blood. All receptors derive from a man in his thirties or forties with acute or convalescent COVID-19. CDR3s include the opening cysteine and the closing phenylalanine or tryptophan. The D gene is left open where the match is weak. Clone size is not always given. Where it is, it says once, few, many or a class for expanded clones.

TRBV6-2/TRBV6-3	.	.	TRBJ2-5	CASSYGGGGGETQYF	TGTGCCAGCAGTTACGGTGGTGGAGGAGGAGAGACCCAGTACTTC
TRBV30	TRBD1	.	TRBJ2-7	CAWQGQGPYEQYF	TGTGCCTGGCAAGGACAGGGGCCCTACGAGCAGTACTTC
TRBV5-1	TRBD2	medium-sized	TRBJ2-7	CASSLGTSGGREQYF	TGCGCCAGCAGCTTGGGGACTAGCGGAGGACGGGAGCAGTACTTC
TRBV12-3/TRBV12-4	.	.	TRBJ1-5	CASSPRGNQPQHF	TGTGCCAGCAGTCCCCGGGGGAATCAGCCCCAGCATTTT
TRBV2	TRBD1	.	TRBJ1-3	CASSRQGRNTIYF	TGTGCCAGCAGTCGACAGGGGCGGAACACCATATATTTT
TRBV12-3/TRBV12-4	.	once	TRBJ2-7	CASSLRGYYEQYF	TGTGCCAGCAGTTTAAGGGGGTACTACGAGCAGTACTTC
TRBV4-1	TRBD2	.	TRBJ2-4	CASSRGLAGGTDKNIQYF	TGCGCCAGCAGCCGCGGACTAGCGGGAGGGACCGACAAAAACATTCAGTACTTC
TRBV6-5	.	.	TRBJ1-5	CASSRRRGQPQHF	TGTGCCAGCAGCCGACGAAGGGGTCAGCCCCAGCATTTT
TRBV7-3	.	once	TRBJ2-1	CASSLRSSNEQFF	TGTGCCAGCAGCTTACGGAGTTCCAATGAGCAGTTCTTC
TRBV4-2	.	.	TRBJ2-4	CASSQDRAKNIQYF	TGTGCCAGCAGCCAAGACAGGGCCAAAAACATTCAGTACTTC
TRBV15	.	.	TRBJ2-3	CATSRDRGLGADTQYF	TGTGCCACCAGCAGAGATCGAGGGTTAGGCGCAGATACGCAGTATTTT
TRBV6-5	TRBD2	.	TRBJ2-5	CASFPWGGSQETQYF	TGTGCCAGCTTCCCCTGGGGGGGGAGCCAAGAGACCCAGTACTTC
TRBV4-2	TRBD2	.	TRBJ2-5	CASSQLAGSETQYF	TGTGCCAGCAGCCAACTAGCGGGATCGGAGACCCAGTACTTC
TRBV19	TRBD2	.	TRBJ2-5	CASSGTSGRNKRPQYF	TGTGCCAGTAGCGGGACTAGCGGGAGGAATAAGAGACCCCAGTACTTC
TRBV15	TRBD1	.	TRBJ2-2	CATGTTGGPGELFF	TGTGCCACCGGGACTACAGGGGGCCCCGGGGAGCTGTTTTTT
TRBV7-9	TRBD1	once	TRBJ2-1	CASRSQGGEQFF	TGTGCCAGCAGATCACAGGGGGGTGAGCAGTTCTTC
TRBV6-2/TRBV6-3	.	once	TRBJ2-7	CASSPGLPYEQYF	TGTGCCAGCAGCCCGGGACTCCCCTACGAGCAGTACTTC
TRBV27	TRBD1	few	TRBJ2-3	CASTSFGNRGRDTQYF	TGTGCCAGCACCTCGTTCGGTAACAGGGGGAGAGATACGCAGTATTTT
TRBV28	.	.	TRBJ1-1	CASRRGTNTEAFF	TGTGCCAGCAGAAGGGGGACGAACACTGAAGCTTTCTTT
TRBV28	.	.	TRBJ2-7	CASSLRLETYEQYF	TGTGCCAGCAGTTTACGCTTGGAGACCTACGAGCAGTACTTC
TRBV5-8	.	.	TRBJ2-1	CASRTRVRQFF	TGTGCCAGCAGAACCCGAGTGCGACAGTTCTTC
TRBV18	TRBD1	.	TRBJ1-5	CASSRRDRGGQPQHF	TGTGCCAGCTCACGCCGGGACAGGGGTGGTCAGCCCCAGCATTTT
TRBV3-1/TRBV3-2	.	.	TRBJ2-3	CASSLSGSTDTQYF	TGTGCCAGCAGCCTTAGCGGTAGCACAGATACGCAGTATTTT